These T cell receptor beta chains were read from a single sample in a study of T cells in Graves' hyperthyroidism and ophthalmopathy. In TCRdb, the multiplex PCR reads were re-called with MiXCR into one record per CDR3 protein. The table has 350,000 to 450,000 distinct CDR3 sequences, approximately 18% seen once; the top ten hold approximately 30%. Sequenced material: blood. The receptors derive from a woman aged 25 to 39 with Graves' hyperthyroidism that later progressed to Graves' ophthalmopathy. The CDR3 runs from the conserved cysteine through the conserved F or W. The order of the fields is V gene, D gene, J gene, clone size, CDR3 protein, CDR3 DNA. A D gene is named only where the DNA matches it firmly. Not all rows give a size; the values are once, few, many and, for expanded clones, a class.

V gene: TRBV30
D gene: NA
J gene: TRBJ2-7
clone size: NA
CDR3 protein: CAFGVGPEQYF
CDR3 DNA: TGTGCCTTCGGAGTAGGACCCGAGCAGTACTTC

V gene: TRBV5-1
D gene: NA
J gene: TRBJ1-2
clone size: many
CDR3 protein: CASSLTEGGYTF
CDR3 DNA: TGCGCCAGCAGCTTGACAGAGGGCGGCTACACCTTC

V gene: TRBV4-1
D gene: TRBD1
J gene: TRBJ1-1
clone size: few
CDR3 protein: CASSQGQGLTEAFF
CDR3 DNA: TGCGCCAGCAGCCAAGGACAGGGGCTAACTGAAGCTTTCTTT

V gene: TRBV6-5
D gene: NA
J gene: TRBJ2-7
clone size: many
CDR3 protein: CASSYSQGSYEQYF
CDR3 DNA: TGTGCCAGCAGTTACTCGCAGGGATCCTACGAGCAGTACTTC

V gene: TRBV4-1
D gene: NA
J gene: TRBJ1-3
clone size: NA
CDR3 protein: CASSQVGKGTSGNTIYF
CDR3 DNA: TGCGCCAGCAGCCAAGTTGGGAAGGGAACCTCTGGAAACACCATATATTTT

V gene: TRBV29-1
D gene: TRBD1
J gene: TRBJ2-5
clone size: NA
CDR3 protein: CSATGGVETQYF
CDR3 DNA: TGCAGCGCGACAGGGGGCGTAGAGACCCAGTACTTC

V gene: TRBV12-3/TRBV12-4
D gene: NA
J gene: TRBJ2-2
clone size: many
CDR3 protein: CASSSTTGNTGELFF
CDR3 DNA: TGTGCCAGCAGTTCGACGACAGGGAACACCGGGGAGCTGTTTTTT

V gene: TRBV6-1
D gene: NA
J gene: TRBJ1-2
clone size: NA
CDR3 protein: CASSEAVTGYGYTF
CDR3 DNA: TGTGCCAGCAGTGAAGCGGTTACAGGGTATGGCTACACCTTC

V gene: TRBV3-1
D gene: NA
J gene: TRBJ2-1
clone size: many
CDR3 protein: CASSPTTYSYNEQFF
CDR3 DNA: TGTGCCAGCAGCCCAACTACGTACTCCTACAATGAGCAGTTCTTC

V gene: TRBV30
D gene: NA
J gene: TRBJ2-1
clone size: many
CDR3 protein: CAWSVRGTFYNEQFF
CDR3 DNA: TGTGCCTGGAGTGTACGCGGGACATTCTACAATGAGCAGTTCTTC

V gene: TRBV9
D gene: TRBD1
J gene: TRBJ2-7
clone size: many
CDR3 protein: CASSDAGTGDEQYF
CDR3 DNA: TGTGCCAGCAGCGACGCCGGGACAGGGGACGAGCAGTACTTC

V gene: TRBV12-3/TRBV12-4
D gene: TRBD2
J gene: TRBJ2-5
clone size: few
CDR3 protein: CASSLWRGSQETQYF
CDR3 DNA: TGTGCCAGCAGTTTATGGCGGGGGAGCCAAGAGACCCAGTACTTC

V gene: TRBV20-1
D gene: TRBD2
J gene: TRBJ2-4
clone size: many
CDR3 protein: CSARYRTGLLGLAKNIQYF
CDR3 DNA: TGCAGTGCTAGATACCGGACGGGACTACTTGGGCTAGCCAAAAACATTCAGTACTTC

V gene: TRBV5-1
D gene: NA
J gene: TRBJ2-3
clone size: NA
CDR3 protein: CASSVRDRTDTQYF
CDR3 DNA: TGCGCCAGCAGCGTCCGGGACCGCACAGATACGCAGTATTTT

V gene: TRBV28
D gene: NA
J gene: TRBJ2-1
clone size: many
CDR3 protein: CASSSPPRGTEEFF
CDR3 DNA: TGTGCCAGCAGCAGTCCCCCGCGGGGTACAGAGGAGTTCTTC

V gene: TRBV27
D gene: NA
J gene: TRBJ1-1
clone size: NA
CDR3 protein: CASSFYGRNTEAFF
CDR3 DNA: TGTGCCAGCAGTTTTTATGGTCGAAACACTGAAGCTTTCTTT

V gene: TRBV5-1
D gene: NA
J gene: TRBJ2-1
clone size: many
CDR3 protein: CASSLGSGAILVWNEQFF
CDR3 DNA: TGCGCCAGCAGCTTGGGGTCAGGGGCGATTTTAGTATGGAATGAGCAGTTCTTC

V gene: TRBV29-1
D gene: NA
J gene: TRBJ1-3
clone size: few
CDR3 protein: CSVVWVSGNTIYF
CDR3 DNA: TGCAGCGTTGTGTGGGTCTCTGGAAACACCATATATTTT

V gene: TRBV7-9
D gene: TRBD2
J gene: TRBJ2-3
clone size: many
CDR3 protein: CASSQGSGVTDTQYF
CDR3 DNA: TGTGCCAGCAGCCAAGGGAGCGGGGTAACAGATACGCAGTATTTT

V gene: TRBV9
D gene: TRBD2
J gene: TRBJ2-3
clone size: NA
CDR3 protein: CASSVGGLAGRRDTQYF
CDR3 DNA: TGTGCCAGCAGCGTAGGTGGACTAGCGGGGAGGAGAGATACGCAGTATTTT

V gene: TRBV24-1
D gene: TRBD2
J gene: TRBJ2-4
clone size: NA
CDR3 protein: CAASDPSGDNIQYF
CDR3 DNA: TGTGCCGCCAGTGATCCTAGCGGGGACAACATTCAGTACTTC

V gene: TRBV24-1
D gene: NA
J gene: TRBJ2-3
clone size: few
CDR3 protein: CATSETLLDDTQYF
CDR3 DNA: TGTGCCACCAGTGAGACGTTACTCGATGATACGCAGTATTTT

V gene: TRBV5-1
D gene: TRBD1
J gene: TRBJ2-2
clone size: few
CDR3 protein: CASSPPDRANTGELFF
CDR3 DNA: TGCGCCAGCAGCCCGCCTGACAGGGCGAACACCGGGGAGCTGTTTTTT

V gene: TRBV18
D gene: TRBD1
J gene: TRBJ1-3
clone size: many
CDR3 protein: CASSPSRDSSGNTIYF
CDR3 DNA: TGTGCCAGCTCACCAAGCCGGGACAGCTCTGGAAACACCATATATTTT

V gene: TRBV27
D gene: NA
J gene: TRBJ1-2
clone size: NA
CDR3 protein: CASSLVIGNGYTF
CDR3 DNA: TGTGCCAGCAGTTTAGTTATCGGTAATGGCTACACCTTC

V gene: TRBV2
D gene: NA
J gene: TRBJ2-3
clone size: many
CDR3 protein: CASSVGDTHTDTQYF
CDR3 DNA: TGTGCCAGCAGTGTGGGGGACACCCACACAGATACGCAGTATTTT